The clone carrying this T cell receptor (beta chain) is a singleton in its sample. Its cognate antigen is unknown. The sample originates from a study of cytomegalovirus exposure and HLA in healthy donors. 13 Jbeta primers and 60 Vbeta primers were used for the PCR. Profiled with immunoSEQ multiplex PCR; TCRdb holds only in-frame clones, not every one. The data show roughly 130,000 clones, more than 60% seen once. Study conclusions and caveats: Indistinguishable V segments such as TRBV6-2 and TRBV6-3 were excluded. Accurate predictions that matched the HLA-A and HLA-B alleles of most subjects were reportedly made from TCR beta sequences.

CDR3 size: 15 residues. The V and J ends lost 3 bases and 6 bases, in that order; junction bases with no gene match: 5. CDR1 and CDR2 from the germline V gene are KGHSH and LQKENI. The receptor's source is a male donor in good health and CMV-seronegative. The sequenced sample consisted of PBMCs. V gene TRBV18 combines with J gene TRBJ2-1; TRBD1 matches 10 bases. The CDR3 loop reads CASSPVRQGANEQFF. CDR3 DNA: TGTGCCAGCTCACCTGTCCGACAGGGGGCCAATGAGCAGTTCTTC. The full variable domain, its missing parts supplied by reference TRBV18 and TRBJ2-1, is NAGVMQNPRHLVRRRGQEARLRCSPMKGHSHVYWYRQLPEEGLKFMVYLQKENIIDESGMPKERFSAEFPKEGPSILRIQQVVRGDSAAYFCASSPVRQGANEQFFGPGTRLTVL.